The 18 T cell receptor beta chains reported below all come from one sample, sequenced in a study of blood T cell repertoires in COVID-19. TCRdb's table, derived via immunoSEQ multiplex PCR, lists solely in-frame clones and lacks some. Of a few hundred thousand clones listed, 88% were seen once; the top ten hold approximately 2%. The sample consisted of PBMCs or T cells enriched from blood (not recorded which). The receptor set was obtained from a woman in her sixties in a cohort exposed to, infected with or recovered from COVID-19 (not recorded which).

The genes are TRBV6-5 and TRBJ2-7; 7 nucleotides align to TRBD1. Losses at the gene ends were 5 bases for V and 2 bases for J; bases not matched to a gene: 9. The CDR3 consists of 15 residues. Germline loops: CDR1 MNHEY, CDR2 SVGAGI. The CDR3 nucleotides are TGTGCCAGCAGTCCCGACAGGGTCAATCCCTACGAGCAGTACTTC. Its protein is CASSPDRVNPYEQYF.

Written as DNA, the CDR3 is TGTGCCAGCTTTCAGGGTGGGGACTTTGGAAACACCATATATTTT. Residues: CASFQGGDFGNTIYF. The V gene is TRBV28, the J gene TRBJ1-3; possible D gene TRBD1, 5 bases. Trimming took 8 bases from V and 3 from J, leaving 17 bases between them. CDR1 is MDHEN, CDR2 SYDVKM, per germline. The CDR3 is made up of 15 amino acids.

V is TRBV5-1 and J is TRBJ2-7; weak D call: TRBD1 (6 bases). V lost 0 bases, J lost 4 bases, and 11 bases lay in between. Germline CDR1 SGHRS, CDR2 YFSETQ. CDR3 size: 14 residues. CDR3 coding DNA: TGCGCCAGCAGCTTGGACGGGCAGGGGTACGAGCAGTACTTC. Its protein is CASSLDGQGYEQYF. The full variable domain, completed using reference TRBV5-1 and TRBJ2-7, is KAGVTQTPRYLIKTRGQQVTLSCSPISGHRSVSWYQQTPGQGLQFLFEYFSETQRNKGNFPGRFSGRQFSNSRSEMNVSTLELGDSALYLCASSLDGQGYEQYFGPGTRLTVT.

The gene calls are TRBV19 and TRBJ1-1, with a weak D call TRBD1 (6 bases). The CDR3 is made up of 13 amino acids. Germline CDR1 is LNHDA and CDR2 is SQIVND (reference sequence). V lost 5 bases to trimming and J lost 7 bases, with 14 bases between them. CDR3 in amino acids: CASSPRDTREAFF. The CDR3 DNA reads TGTGCCAGTAGTCCACGGGACACCCGTGAAGCTTTCTTT.

This clone was counted a few times. The V call is TRBV2, the J call TRBJ2-7; a weak D match, TRBD1 (5 bases). Germline-derived CDR1 and CDR2 are SNHLY and FYNNEI. V dropped 3 bases and J dropped 0 bases, with 9 bases sitting between them. The CDR3 sequence is 14 residues long. CDR3 loop: CASSDPRDSYEQYF. CDR3 nucleotides: TGTGCCAGCAGTGACCCCAGGGACTCCTACGAGCAGTACTTC.

The chain couples TRBV7-2 to TRBJ2-5; perhaps TRBD2 as D (5 bases). Trimming removed 5 bases at V and 7 bases at J, with 17 bases between. The CDR3 length is 14 residues. Germline CDR1 SGHTA, CDR2 FQGNSA. The CDR3 DNA sequence: TGTGCCAGCAGCCCAGACTACACCGTGGGGACCCAGTACTTC. Translating it yields CASSPDYTVGTQYF.

The V gene is TRBV28, the J gene TRBJ1-5, with a weak D call TRBD1 (6 bases). V was pared by 5 bases and J by 0 bases, with 29 bases between. The CDR3 spans 21 residues. Germline loops: CDR1 MDHEN, CDR2 SYDVKM. As DNA, the CDR3 is TGTGCCAGCAGTCCCTATCCCACTCGACAGGAGTCGGAAAATAGCAATCAGCCCCAGCATTTT. This translates into CASSPYPTRQESENSNQPQHF.

The chain combines TRBV19 with TRBJ2-5; 7 bases are shared with TRBD1. Germline assignment: CDR1 LNHDA and CDR2 SQIVND (reference sequence). V lost 4 bases, J lost 5 bases, and 16 bases stayed unmatched. The CDR3 loop spans 17 amino acids. CDR3 region: CASSTQRTGRVWETQYF. The CDR3 DNA is TGTGCCAGTAGTACCCAAAGGACAGGCCGGGTTTGGGAGACCCAGTACTTC.

The V and J genes are TRBV19 and TRBJ2-1, with 13 bases aligning to TRBD2. This CDR3 spans 18 amino acids. The J segment lost 0 bases and the V segment lost 5 bases, leaving 7 bases of the junction unmatched. Germline lookup yields CDR1 LNHDA and CDR2 SQIVND (reference sequence). In DNA, the CDR3 is TGTGCCAGTAGTTTTAGGACTAGCGGGAGTATCTCCTACAATGAGCAGTTCTTC. It encodes CASSFRTSGSISYNEQFF.

This chain uses TRBV28 with TRBJ2-2; 11 bases match TRBD2. V shed 6 bases and J 5 bases; nucleotides not matched to a gene: 5. Germline CDR1 MDHEN, CDR2 SYDVKM. The CDR3 spans 15 residues. CDR3: CASSTSGSPTGELFF. The CDR3 region has the DNA TGTGCCAGCAGCACTAGCGGGAGTCCTACCGGGGAGCTGTTTTTT.

The CDR3 protein is CASSPTPGQGARSEAFF. CDR3 nucleotides: TGTGCCAGCAGTCCAACTCCGGGACAGGGGGCTCGGTCTGAAGCTTTCTTT. This sequence joins TRBV6-6 and TRBJ1-1; TRBD1 matches 12 bases. The CDR3 spans 17 residues. Per germline, CDR1 MNHNY and CDR2 SVGAGI (reference sequence). Trimming removed 5 bases from V and 6 bases from J; junction bases left unmatched: 13.

The genes are TRBV2 and TRBJ2-3; TRBD1 agrees at 9 bases. The CDR3 runs 14 residues. Per germline, CDR1 SNHLY and CDR2 FYNNEI. V lost 6 bases and J lost 4; bases outside the gene matches: 5. For the CDR3, the DNA is TGTGCCAGCAGGGAACAGGGGGCATCAGATACGCAGTATTTT. Protein product: CASREQGASDTQYF.

This chain uses TRBV5-1 with TRBJ2-7; the D gene is possibly TRBD1 (5 bases). The CDR3 is made up of 14 amino acids. CDR1 and CDR2 from the germline V gene are SGHRS and YFSETQ. Trimming cost V 5 bases and J 3 bases, with 15 bases left between them. The CDR3 loop is CASSSLGVDYEQYF. The DNA of the CDR3 is TGCGCCAGCAGTTCCCTAGGGGTAGACTACGAGCAGTACTTC.

This chain connects TRBV9 to TRBJ2-1; TRBD2 aligns across 8 bases. CDR1 is SGDLS and CDR2 is YYNGEE in the germline V gene. V gave up 3 bases and J gave up 5 bases; unmatched junction bases: 7. This CDR3 has 15 amino acids. The DNA of the CDR3 is TGTGCCAGCAGCGCCTTAGCGGGACACAACAATGAGCAGTTCTTC. Protein sequence: CASSALAGHNNEQFF.

A note on this clone: A far larger clone is off by one base, so a read error is likely. The CDR3 sequence: CASSLGGQETQYF. CDR3 DNA sequence: TGTGCCAGCAGTTTGGGGGGGCAAGAGACCCAGTACTTC. The rearrangement joins TRBV28 to TRBJ2-5; 7 bases match TRBD2. There are 13 residues in the CDR3. The V gene end was trimmed by 3 bases and the J gene end by 2 bases; junction bases not matched to a gene: 0. Germline CDR1 MDHEN, CDR2 SYDVKM.

The J gene is TRBJ1-6, the V gene TRBV11-2; 7 nucleotides line up with TRBD1. V shed 2 bases, J shed 4 bases, and the junction held 2 bases outside the gene matches. Germline V gives CDR1 SGHAT, CDR2 FQNNGV. The CDR3 contains 15 residues. Written as DNA, the CDR3 is TGTGCCAGCAGCTTATTGGGACAGTATAATTCACCCCTCCACTTT. This encodes CASSLLGQYNSPLHF.

This clone was recorded only once. J is TRBJ1-1 and V is TRBV5-1; D is unclear. V was clipped by 2 bases and J by 5 bases, with 16 bases between them. The CDR3 extends over 15 amino acids. The V gene's germline CDR1 is SGHRS and CDR2 YFSETQ. The CDR3 bases are TGCGCCAGCAGCTTTATGTCATTCGGAGGAACTGAAGCTTTCTTT. This translates into CASSFMSFGGTEAFF.

The chain employs TRBV19 and TRBJ2-7; a possible D gene is TRBD1 (5 bases). CDR1 is LNHDA and CDR2 is SQIVND in the germline V gene (reference sequence). The CDR3 loop spans 15 amino acids. The ends were cut back, 8 bases at V and 3 bases at J, with 20 bases in the middle. The CDR3 region is CASAPRTQFDYEQYF. The DNA for the CDR3 is TGTGCCAGTGCCCCCCGGACACAGTTTGACTACGAGCAGTACTTC.